The present TCR beta chain was sequenced within a study of shared clonotypes between healthy human individuals. General study points: Memory subsets generally showed smaller estimated richness than naive subsets did.

A note on this clone: What it binds is not known.

Sequencing used immunoSEQ multiplex PCR; TCRdb keeps in-frame clones, though not all of them. The data contain 2 million to 3 million clones, over 85% of them seen just once; the ten biggest clones take up 0.35% to 0.45%. V was clipped by 2 bases and J by 1 base, with 11 bases between them. Germline V CDR1 and CDR2: MDHEN, SYDVKM. This CDR3 is 15 amino acids long. Among the donors, all were Caucasian adults who lived in Nashville, Tennessee. Memory CD4+ cells were the fraction left after CD45RA+ naive selection. Specimen: naive CD4+ T cells from PBMCs. Subset: CD45RA+ positively selected. The J gene is TRBJ2-5, the V gene TRBV28; tentatively, D is TRBD1 (6 bases). This sequence was found in a man between 18 and 29 years old in good health. Some clones in this sample may be carry-over from other donors' samples. CDR3 sequence reads: CASSLHGTPQETQYF. CDR3 DNA sequence: TGTGCCAGCAGTTTACACGGGACACCCCAAGAGACCCAGTACTTC. Variable domain in full (rest from reference TRBV28 and TRBJ2-5): DVKVTQSSRYLVKRTGEKVFLECVQDMDHENMFWYRQDPGLGLRLIYFSYDVKMKEKGDIPEGYSVSREKKERFSLILESASTNQTSMYLCASSLHGTPQETQYFGPGTRLLVL.